The 32 T cell receptor beta chains listed next were all sequenced from one sample in a study of T-cell memory formation after mild COVID-19 listed by TCRdb under 2021. Library construction relied on 5' RACE. Sequencing instrument: Illumina NovaSeq 6000. In-frame beta chains were kept once TCRdb had trimmed the public reads at Q25 with fastp and called clones with MiXCR. Identical CDR3 proteins give one entry, which carries the most common genes and DNA. The sample table records 400,000 to 550,000 distinct CDR3 sequences; nearly 25% of these occur just once. The ten most abundant clones make up approximately 12% of the sample. Source material: PBMCs or a T cell subset sorted from them (not recorded which). All receptors come from an adult woman who had mild COVID-19 (a few samples of this study predate the infection). The sample titles of this study are shuffled in the database, so cell type and time point are left out; the donor was told from shared clones.

This clonotype was seen more than once but under ten times. The V and J genes are TRBV6-2 or TRBV6-3 and TRBJ2-1, with a tentative D call TRBD2 (5 bases). The CDR3 is made up of 13 amino acids. Germline lookup yields CDR1 MNHEY and CDR2 SVGEGT. V shed 2 bases and J shed 6 bases, with 8 bases lying between them. The CDR3 loop is CASSYGGFNEQFF. CDR3 sequence (DNA): TGTGCCAGCAGTTACGGCGGGTTCAATGAGCAGTTCTTC.

This clonotype turned up a few times. This chain uses TRBV7-9 with TRBJ2-1; 7 positions match TRBD2. V dropped 2 bases and J dropped 5; count of bases not matched to a gene: 9. CDR1 is SEHNR and CDR2 is FQNEAQ in the germline V gene (reference sequence). This CDR3 has 16 residues. As DNA, the CDR3 is TGTGCCAGCAGCTTATTCACCAGCGGGATCAACAATGAGCAGTTCTTC. It yields the protein CASSLFTSGINNEQFF.

The chain is built from TRBV5-1 and TRBJ2-2, with D perhaps matching TRBD1 or TRBD2 (5 bases each). The ends were cut back, 4 bases at V and 3 bases at J, with 13 bases in the middle. This CDR3 comprises 15 residues. CDR1 and CDR2 (germline): SGHRS, YFSETQ. CDR3 residues: CASSTGRIDTGELFF. The CDR3 DNA sequence: TGCGCCAGCAGCACGGGACGAATTGACACCGGGGAGCTGTTTTTT.

The rearrangement uses TRBV5-1 and TRBJ2-1; 10 bases match TRBD1. CDR3 length equals 16 residues. From germline, CDR1 is SGHRS and CDR2 YFSETQ. Trimming cost V 3 bases and J 6 bases; bases outside gene matches: 9. CDR3 in DNA: TGCGCCAGCAGCTCGTGGGGACAGGGGATCGGCAATGAGCAGTTCTTC. Amino acid sequence: CASSSWGQGIGNEQFF.

This clonotype was observed a handful of times. The chain employs TRBV3-1 and TRBJ1-1; D is undetermined. Germline V gene sequence: CDR1 LGHDT, CDR2 YNNKEL (reference sequence). This CDR3 spans 13 amino acids. The ends were cut back, 2 bases at V and 4 bases at J, with 8 bases in the middle. CDR3 sequence reads: CASSQTGLTEAFF. Here the CDR3 DNA reads TGTGCCAGCAGCCAAACCGGGCTCACTGAAGCTTTCTTT.

The rearrangement links TRBV6-5 to TRBJ2-1; maybe TRBD2 (6 bases). The CDR3 totals 15 residues. Germline CDR1 reads MNHEY; CDR2 reads SVGAGI. Trimming left V 10 bases short and J 4 bases short, with 20 bases between. The CDR3 spells CATSPSGVGYNEQFF. In nucleotides, the CDR3 is TGTGCCACCTCCCCTTCGGGAGTAGGGTACAATGAGCAGTTCTTC.

This clonotype turned up a few times. The rearrangement links TRBV14 to TRBJ2-4; D remains unclear. Germline CDR1 is SGHDN and CDR2 is FVKESK. The CDR3 has 14 residues. With 4 bases removed from V and 1 base from J, the gap between germline ends came to 8 bases. CDR3 region: CASSRSGAKNIQYF. In DNA form, the CDR3 reads TGTGCCAGCAGCCGGTCCGGGGCCAAAAACATTCAGTACTTC.

This sequence joins TRBV7-8 and TRBJ2-6; 9 positions match TRBD1. CDR1 SGHVS and CDR2 FQNEAQ come from the germline V gene. V trimming: 1 base; J trimming: 3 bases; junction bases outside the gene matches: 7. This CDR3 is built from 18 residues. The CDR3 reads CASSLVRTGVGGANVLTF. The CDR3 coding sequence is TGTGCCAGCAGCTTAGTCAGGACAGGGGTTGGTGGGGCCAACGTCCTGACTTTC.

This clonotype came up a few times. This sequence joins TRBV4-2 and TRBJ1-1; D remains ambiguous. Per the germline V gene, CDR1 is LGHNA and CDR2 is YNFKEQ. CDR3 size: 13 residues. The ends were cut back, 1 base at V and 3 bases at J, with 6 bases in the middle. The CDR3 reads CASSQGAYTEAFF. CDR3 DNA sequence: TGTGCCAGCAGCCAAGGGGCGTACACTGAAGCTTTCTTT.

This clonotype was seen a few times. The chain has TRBV6-5 and TRBJ1-1; D call uncertain. Germline assignment: CDR1 MNHEY and CDR2 SVGAGI. The ends were cut back, 2 bases at V and 3 bases at J, with 13 bases in the middle. The CDR3 is made up of 15 amino acids. Written as DNA, the CDR3 is TGTGCCAGCAGTTACAAGGTCCCCGGGGACACTGAAGCTTTCTTT. Protein sequence: CASSYKVPGDTEAFF.

The chain is built from TRBV29-1 and TRBJ1-1; possibly TRBD1 for D (5 bases). The CDR3 totals 13 residues. Per germline, CDR1 SQVTM and CDR2 ANQGSEA. Trimming removed 3 bases at V and 2 bases at J, with 10 bases between. CDR3 sequence: CSVEGQVNTEAFF. The CDR3 coding sequence is TGCAGCGTTGAGGGGCAGGTAAACACTGAAGCTTTCTTT.

The chain has TRBV4-1 and TRBJ1-2; 7 bases line up with TRBD1. With V trimmed by 1 base and J by 3 bases, 5 bases remained unmatched. The CDR3 totals 15 residues. The germline V gene has CDR1 MGHRA and CDR2 YSYEKL. CDR3 in amino acids: CASSQVEGGDYGYTF. In DNA, the CDR3 is TGCGCCAGCAGCCAAGTGGAAGGGGGCGACTATGGCTACACCTTC.

The chain couples TRBV10-3 to TRBJ2-1; 11 positions agree with TRBD2. This CDR3 is 14 amino acids long. V lost 4 bases to trimming and J lost 6 bases; unmatched junction nucleotides: 2. Germline V gene lookup returns CDR1 ENHRY and CDR2 SYGVKD. The CDR3 here is CAISGGLAVNEQFF. The CDR3 nucleotides are TGTGCCATCAGTGGGGGACTAGCGGTCAATGAGCAGTTCTTC.

This clonotype was picked up a small number of times. V usage is TRBV20-1 and J usage is TRBJ2-3, with D maybe TRBD2 (6 bases). V lost 0 bases to trimming and J lost 0 bases, with 25 bases between them. This CDR3 spans 20 amino acids. CDR1 and CDR2 from the germline V gene are DFQATT and SNEGSKA (reference sequence). DNA for the CDR3: TGCAGTGCTAGAGACCAAAGCCGAAGACTAGTTACTAGGAGCACAGATACGCAGTATTTT. This translates into CSARDQSRRLVTRSTDTQYF.

This clonotype was detected only a few times. The chain has TRBV12-3 or TRBV12-4 and TRBJ1-5; no clear D gene. The CDR3 has 18 amino acids. The V end was cut by 6 bases, the J end by 2 bases, with 23 bases between. For the CDR3, the DNA is TGTGCCAGCAGCAACACCAGGAGAGGGTATGGTGGCAATCAGCCCCAGCATTTT. Residues: CASSNTRRGYGGNQPQHF.

V is TRBV4-1 and J is TRBJ2-7; 7 positions match TRBD2. Germline CDR1 and CDR2: MGHRA and YSYEKL. The CDR3 is 14 residues long. With 1 base clipped from V and 4 bases from J, the junction kept 4 bases outside the gene matches. The CDR3, as DNA: TGCGCCAGCAGCCAAGGACTAGCCCGTTACGAGCAGTACTTC. This translates into CASSQGLARYEQYF.

This clonotype was detected a few times. The chain carries TRBV7-9 and TRBJ1-1; the match to TRBD1 covers 7 bases. After removal of 5 bases from V and 4 bases from J, the junction contained 10 bases not matched to a gene. The germline V gene encodes CDR1 SEHNR and CDR2 FQNEAQ (reference sequence). This CDR3 spans 15 amino acids. The CDR3 sequence: CASSSPEGTATEAFF. Written as DNA, the CDR3 is TGTGCCAGCAGCAGCCCCGAAGGGACAGCCACTGAAGCTTTCTTT.

The genes are TRBV7-9 and TRBJ2-1; 7 bases map to TRBD2. The CDR3 length is 14 residues. Germline V gene lookup returns CDR1 SEHNR and CDR2 FQNEAQ (reference sequence). J lost 5 bases, V lost 3 bases, and 4 bases had no gene match. Written as DNA, the CDR3 is TGTGCCAGCAGCTTTTCCGGGGGGAACAATGAGCAGTTCTTC. Its translation is CASSFSGGNNEQFF. The complete variable domain, with remaining parts taken from reference TRBV7-9 and TRBJ2-1, reads DTGVSQNPRHKITKRGQNVTFRCDPISEHNRLYWYRQTLGQGPEFLTYFQNEAQLEKSRLLSDRFSAERPKGSFSTLEIQRTEQGDSAMYLCASSFSGGNNEQFFGPGTRLTVL.

This chain links TRBV20-1 with TRBJ2-7, with a weak D call TRBD2 (6 bases). Germline CDR1 is DFQATT and CDR2 is SNEGSKA (reference sequence). The CDR3 has 14 residues. Between the trimmed V and J ends, which lost 3 bases and 0 bases, there was a span of 12 bases. CDR3 in amino acids: CSASGSGFSYEQYF. The DNA of the CDR3 is TGCAGTGCTAGCGGGAGCGGGTTCTCCTACGAGCAGTACTTC.

The table lists this clonotype with many counts. The CDR3 nucleotides read TGTGCCAGCAGTTTATATGCTACAGGGAGCACCTATGGCTACACCTTC. It is translated as CASSLYATGSTYGYTF. V and J are TRBV27 and TRBJ1-2; TRBD1 is a possible D gene (6 bases). Germline V gives CDR1 MNHEY, CDR2 SMNVEV (reference sequence). This CDR3 spans 16 amino acids. V was clipped by 1 base and J by 4 bases, with 16 bases between them.

This clonotype has more than one count but fewer than ten. The gene calls are TRBV4-1 and TRBJ2-3, with a weak D call TRBD2 (5 bases). With 0 bases removed from V and 6 bases from J, the gap between germline ends came to 13 bases. Germline CDR1 reads MGHRA; CDR2 reads YSYEKL. The CDR3 extends over 15 amino acids. CDR3 DNA sequence: TGCGCCAGCAGCCAAGATACGGGGTACGAGGATACGCAGTATTTT. Encoded protein: CASSQDTGYEDTQYF.

This chain connects TRBV12-3 or TRBV12-4 to TRBJ2-6; TRBD2 aligns across 7 bases. The CDR3 spans 16 residues. V lost 7 bases and J lost 0; bases outside the gene matches: 6. CDR3 loop: CASTTGGRSGANVLTF. Here the CDR3 DNA reads TGTGCCAGCACAACGGGGGGTCGCTCTGGGGCCAACGTCCTGACTTTC.

This rearrangement joins TRBV2 to TRBJ1-1; 11 nucleotides agree with TRBD1. The junction had 16 bases not matched to a gene; V was cut back by 7 bases and J by 3 bases. CDR1 is SNHLY and CDR2 is FYNNEI in the germline V gene. This CDR3 is 18 amino acids long. The CDR3 sequence is CASNRILGQGASDTEAFF. For the CDR3, the DNA is TGTGCCAGCAACCGGATTCTCGGACAGGGGGCTTCGGACACTGAAGCTTTCTTT.

This clonotype has a handful of counts. The rearrangement uses TRBV11-3 and TRBJ2-1, with TRBD1 identical over 7 bases. V lost 0 bases, J lost 5 bases, and 4 bases stayed unmatched. Germline CDR1 reads SGHNT; CDR2 reads YENEEA. The CDR3 is 15 residues long. The CDR3 nucleotides are TGTGCCAGCAGCTTAGATCCAGGGGGTGACAATGAGCAGTTCTTC. Its translation is CASSLDPGGDNEQFF.

This clonotype was counted only a few times. The V gene is TRBV29-1, the J gene TRBJ2-7; D tentatively reads TRBD1 or TRBD2 (5 bases each). Between the trimmed V and J ends, which lost 6 bases and 2 bases, there was a span of 20 bases. The V gene's germline CDR1 is SQVTM and CDR2 ANQGSEA. The CDR3 contains 15 residues. The CDR3 loop is CSVSGGRQIPYEQYF. DNA of the CDR3: TGCAGCGTCTCTGGGGGTCGGCAAATTCCCTACGAGCAGTACTTC.

V gene TRBV7-6 combines with J gene TRBJ1-1; 9 bases line up with TRBD1. The CDR3 loop spans 16 amino acids. J lost 0 bases, V lost 5 bases, and 7 bases had no gene match. Germline V lookup: CDR1 SGHVS, CDR2 FNYEAQ. In DNA, the CDR3 is TGTGCCAGCAGCCCGCGACAGGGGGGAATGAACACTGAAGCTTTCTTT. Translated: CASSPRQGGMNTEAFF.

The chain uses TRBV7-3 and TRBJ2-3, with D possibly matching TRBD2 (6 bases). The V and J ends lost 5 bases and 6 bases respectively, with 9 bases between them. This CDR3 has 12 amino acids. Per germline, CDR1 SGHTA and CDR2 FQGTGA. Here the CDR3 DNA reads TGTGCCAGCAGCCCGGGGGACGATACGCAGTATTTT. As protein: CASSPGDDTQYF. The full variable domain, in which reference TRBV7-3 and TRBJ2-3 provide the parts outside the CDR3, is GAGVSQTPSNKVTEKGKYVELRCDPISGHTALYWYRQSLGQGPEFLIYFQGTGAADDSGLPNDRFFAVRPEGSVSTLKIQRTERGDSAVYLCASSPGDDTQYFGPGTRLTVL.

The chain joins TRBV5-5 to TRBJ1-1; 8 bases agree with TRBD1. Germline V lookup: CDR1 SGHKS, CDR2 YYEKEE (reference sequence). V lost 0 bases to trimming and J lost 7 bases; unmatched junction nucleotides: 8. This CDR3 is built from 15 residues. Written as DNA, the CDR3 is TGTGCCAGCAGCTTGGCCCCGGGACAGGAGCTTGAAGCTTTCTTT. Its protein product is CASSLAPGQELEAFF.

V and J are TRBV7-8 and TRBJ2-7; 9 nucleotides align to TRBD1. V lost 4 bases, J lost 3 bases, and 4 bases stayed unmatched. CDR3 size: 14 residues. Per the germline V gene, CDR1 is SGHVS and CDR2 is FQNEAQ. CDR3 DNA sequence: TGTGCCAGCAGCTCCCAGACAGGGGGCTACGAGCAGTACTTC. This codes for CASSSQTGGYEQYF.

This chain links TRBV6-5 with TRBJ2-7; D might be TRBD2 (5 bases). The length of the CDR3 is 15 residues. The V gene's germline CDR1 is MNHEY and CDR2 SVGAGI. Trimming cost V 3 bases and J 0 bases, with 12 bases left between them. The CDR3 nucleotides read TGTGCCAGCAGTTATGGAGCGGAAAGCTCCTACGAGCAGTACTTC. It codes for CASSYGAESSYEQYF.

The CDR3 loop reads CSVVRGRDEQYF. CDR3 nucleotide sequence: TGCAGCGTTGTCAGGGGGCGCGACGAGCAGTACTTC. This chain joins TRBV29-1 and TRBJ2-7, with 8 bases that match TRBD1. V lost 4 bases to trimming and J lost 5 bases; unmatched junction nucleotides: 4. CDR1 and CDR2 from the germline V gene are SQVTM and ANQGSEA. The CDR3 contains 12 residues.

CDR3 residues: CASSEGMTGGYGYTF. The CDR3 DNA sequence: TGTGCCAGCAGTGAAGGGATGACAGGGGGCTATGGCTACACCTTC. V gene TRBV25-1 combines with J gene TRBJ1-2; TRBD1 aligns across 9 bases. The V gene end was trimmed by 2 bases and the J gene end by 4 bases; junction bases not matched to a gene: 5. The CDR3 has 15 amino acids. Germline CDR1 is MGHDK and CDR2 is SYGVNS.